This passage covers 13 T cell receptor beta chains from one sample sequenced in a study of blood T cell repertoires in COVID-19. TCRdb's copy holds only in-frame clones and misses some; the assay was immunoSEQ multiplex PCR. The data contain about 250,000 clones, around 87% of them singletons. Sequenced sample: peripheral blood. The source is a woman aged 60-75 years with COVID-19, enrolled during active disease.

About this clone itself: Additional DNA sequences in this sample encode the identical CDR3. The chain combines TRBV5-4 with TRBJ1-2; tentatively, D is TRBD1 (6 bases). From germline, CDR1 is SGHNT and CDR2 YYREEE (reference sequence). V was cut by 1 base and J by 3 bases, with 10 bases left in between. This CDR3 spans 14 amino acids. CDR3 DNA: TGTGCCAGCAGCTTGCAGGGGCGACACTATGGCTACACCTTC. Its protein is CASSLQGRHYGYTF. Full variable domain (remainder filled in from reference TRBV5-4 and TRBJ1-2): ETGVTQSPTHLIKTRGQQVTLRCSSQSGHNTVSWYQQALGQGPQFIFQYYREEENGRGNFPPRFSGLQFPNYSSELNVNALELDDSALYLCASSLQGRHYGYTFGSGTRLTVV.

The chain uses TRBV19 and TRBJ1-1, with 7 bases aligning to TRBD1. J gave up 3 bases and V 1 base, and 5 bases lay outside the gene matches. CDR3 length: 15 residues. Germline CDR1 LNHDA, CDR2 SQIVND (reference sequence). CDR3 sequence reads: CASSIAGTVHTEAFF. CDR3 bases: TGTGCCAGTAGTATAGCCGGGACAGTCCACACTGAAGCTTTCTTT.

This chain links TRBV27 with TRBJ2-1; no clear D. Germline V gene sequence: CDR1 MNHEY, CDR2 SMNVEV (reference sequence). V was shortened by 8 bases and J by 0 bases, with 11 bases between the two germline ends. This CDR3 region has 14 residues. CDR3 sequence reads: CASYPLSSYNEQFF. CDR3 bases: TGTGCCAGCTATCCCTTGAGCTCCTACAATGAGCAGTTCTTC.

The table lists this clone with a count of one. This chain uses TRBV2 with TRBJ1-2, with TRBD1 matching 7 bases. This CDR3 contains 11 residues. CDR1 is SNHLY, CDR2 FYNNEI, per germline. V gave up 11 bases and J gave up 7 bases; unmatched junction bases: 7. The CDR3 coding sequence is TGTGCCTCCCAGGGGGGACTTGGCTACACCTTC. As protein: CASQGGLGYTF.

The chain couples TRBV5-6 to TRBJ1-2; 7 nucleotides match TRBD1. The CDR3 spans 13 residues. Per germline, CDR1 SGHDT and CDR2 YYEEEE. V was clipped by 2 bases and J by 8 bases; unmatched bases: 6. The CDR3 DNA sequence: TGTGCCAGCAGCTTAGACAGGGCTGTCGGCTACACCTTC. It encodes CASSLDRAVGYTF. Supplemented by reference TRBV5-6 and TRBJ1-2, the full variable domain reads DAGVTQSPTHLIKTRGQQVTLRCSPKSGHDTVSWYQQALGQGPQFIFQYYEEEERQRGNFPDRFSGHQFPNYSSELNVNALLLGDSALYLCASSLDRAVGYTFGSGTRLTVV.

V usage is TRBV6-2 or TRBV6-3 and J usage is TRBJ1-5; TRBD1 might be the D (6 bases). The germline V gene encodes CDR1 MNHEY and CDR2 SVGEGT. The CDR3 spans 15 residues. V dropped 5 bases and J dropped 4 bases, with 15 bases sitting between them. CDR3 in amino acids: CASSTRGGGNQPQHF. CDR3 nucleotides: TGTGCCAGCAGTACGCGAGGGGGTGGGAATCAGCCCCAGCATTTT.

As for this clone: No DNA is shown, since the ends of the CDR3 on it are uncertain; the CDR3 is the one TCRdb lists. V and J are TRBV2 and TRBJ1-3; TRBD1 reflects the table's D call only, with no check against the DNA. The CDR3 is 8 residues long, counting both termini. Germline values: CDR1 SNHLY, CDR2 FYNNEI. The CDR3 protein is CAVGQGTF.

A single count supports this clone. V gene TRBV7-3 combines with J gene TRBJ1-6; D call uncertain. The CDR3 is 15 amino acids. V was trimmed by 2 bases and J by 3 bases, leaving 8 bases between them. Germline assignment: CDR1 SGHTA and CDR2 FQGTGA. CDR3 sequence (DNA): TGTGCCAGCAGCTTACTGGGAGGCTATAATTCACCCCTCCACTTT. Amino acid sequence: CASSLLGGYNSPLHF. Full variable domain (rest looked up from reference TRBV7-3 and TRBJ1-6): GAGVSQTPSNKVTEKGKYVELRCDPISGHTALYWYRQSLGQGPEFLIYFQGTGAADDSGLPNDRFFAVRPEGSVSTLKIQRTERGDSAVYLCASSLLGGYNSPLHFGNGTRLTVT.

This chain uses TRBV6-5 with TRBJ2-3, with D tentatively TRBD1 (6 bases). The V gene's germline CDR1 is MNHEY and CDR2 SVGAGI. This CDR3 is built from 13 residues. V was pared by 6 bases and J by 1 base, with 8 bases between. The CDR3 region is CASRAGGTDTQYF. As DNA, the CDR3 is TGTGCCAGCAGGGCAGGGGGCACAGATACGCAGTATTTT.

The chain is built from TRBV30 and TRBJ2-7; 8 positions agree with TRBD1. Trimming took 2 bases from V and 7 from J; bases not matched to a gene: 10. From germline, CDR1 is GTSNPN and CDR2 SVGIG (reference sequence). CDR3 length equals 14 residues. The CDR3 loop is CAWSTGTGVSEQYF. The CDR3 DNA is TGTGCCTGGAGTACGGGGACAGGCGTCTCGGAGCAGTACTTC.

The V and J genes are TRBV6-6 and TRBJ1-5; unclear D gene. The ends were cut back, 6 bases at V and 5 bases at J, with 11 bases in the middle. Germline V gene lookup returns CDR1 MNHNY and CDR2 SVGAGI (reference sequence). CDR3 length equals 13 residues. The CDR3 DNA follows: TGTGCCAGCAGCCGATATTCTTATCAGCCCCAGCATTTT. Translated: CASSRYSYQPQHF.

This chain uses TRBV10-3 with TRBJ1-2; D may be TRBD1 (6 bases). Trimming shortened V by 3 bases and J by 1 base, and 12 bases separated the two germline ends. Germline loops: CDR1 ENHRY, CDR2 SYGVKD. The length of the CDR3 is 15 residues. The CDR3 DNA reads TGTGCCATCAGTGACCGGGACACGTTTAACTATGGCTACACCTTC. This gives the protein CAISDRDTFNYGYTF.

This sequence joins TRBV18 and TRBJ1-1; possible D gene TRBD1, 6 bases. This CDR3 spans 14 amino acids. With 5 bases removed from V and 1 base from J, the gap between germline ends came to 11 bases. The germline V gene has CDR1 KGHSH and CDR2 LQKENI. CDR3 DNA: TGTGCCAGCTCAAGGACAGAGAAGAACACTGAAGCTTTCTTT. Encoded protein: CASSRTEKNTEAFF.